This is a list of T cell receptor beta chains from one sample in a study of Graves' ophthalmopathy and Graves' hyperthyroidism. TCRdb re-analysed the multiplex PCR reads in MiXCR, keeping a single row per CDR3 protein. The data contain about 210,000 distinct CDR3 sequences, roughly 27% of them seen just once; the ten biggest clones take up approximately 8.2%. Material: peripheral blood. Every receptor here comes from a man aged 45-65 years with Graves' ophthalmopathy. CDR3s include the opening cysteine and the closing phenylalanine or tryptophan. Each record gives: clone size, J gene, V gene, CDR3 protein. Size is stated for part of the rows, as once, few or many counts, or as a class when the clone is expanded.

abundance: .; j_gene: TRBJ2-5; v_gene: TRBV24-1; CDR3aa: CATSDTQGRETQYF
abundance: .; j_gene: TRBJ1-1; v_gene: TRBV4-1; CDR3aa: CASSHADSLEAFF
abundance: many; j_gene: TRBJ2-4; v_gene: TRBV6-2/TRBV6-3; CDR3aa: CASIPAQAVGWNIQYF
abundance: .; j_gene: TRBJ2-7; v_gene: TRBV28; CDR3aa: CASTLAGGVRREQYF
abundance: many; j_gene: TRBJ2-4; v_gene: TRBV20-1; CDR3aa: CSASHPTGDVAKNIQYF
abundance: many; j_gene: TRBJ2-7; v_gene: TRBV27; CDR3aa: CASSSNPGQGFLWYF
abundance: many; j_gene: TRBJ2-3; v_gene: TRBV6-4; CDR3aa: CASTEPAQRDTQYF
abundance: .; j_gene: TRBJ2-5; v_gene: TRBV28; CDR3aa: CASSFRTSQETQYF
abundance: .; j_gene: TRBJ2-5; v_gene: TRBV6-2/TRBV6-3; CDR3aa: CASGLAGDLQETQYF
abundance: .; j_gene: TRBJ1-1; v_gene: TRBV5-1; CDR3aa: CASSLEGIEAFF
abundance: few; j_gene: TRBJ2-6; v_gene: TRBV6-2/TRBV6-3; CDR3aa: CASMRSSGANVLTF
abundance: many; j_gene: TRBJ2-5; v_gene: TRBV12-3/TRBV12-4; CDR3aa: CASTLTVQETQYF
abundance: .; j_gene: TRBJ1-2; v_gene: TRBV15; CDR3aa: CATSRDQSPTGYGYTF
abundance: many; j_gene: TRBJ2-7; v_gene: TRBV4-1; CDR3aa: CASSQRGGEGSYEQYF
abundance: .; j_gene: TRBJ2-2; v_gene: TRBV6-1; CDR3aa: CASSDGWNTGELFF
abundance: many; j_gene: TRBJ2-6; v_gene: TRBV28; CDR3aa: CASDPSQGLRLPGANVLTF
abundance: many; j_gene: TRBJ2-1; v_gene: TRBV20-1; CDR3aa: CSASPLLSGREYNEQFF
abundance: many; j_gene: TRBJ2-7; v_gene: TRBV5-5; CDR3aa: CASRSRDNSFYEQYF
abundance: few; j_gene: TRBJ1-1; v_gene: TRBV2; CDR3aa: CATGQGLTEAFF
abundance: many; j_gene: TRBJ1-1; v_gene: TRBV30; CDR3aa: CAWSRGSLNTEAFF
abundance: once; j_gene: TRBJ1-3; v_gene: TRBV15; CDR3aa: CATSRQTGTIYF
abundance: .; j_gene: TRBJ1-1; v_gene: TRBV4-2; CDR3aa: CASSRLTGAGDTEAFF
abundance: many; j_gene: TRBJ2-7; v_gene: TRBV20-1; CDR3aa: CSAPRQGPSYEQYF
abundance: .; j_gene: TRBJ1-1; v_gene: TRBV12-3/TRBV12-4; CDR3aa: CASSLTGDSMNTEAFF
abundance: many; j_gene: TRBJ1-1; v_gene: TRBV12-3/TRBV12-4; CDR3aa: CASTPLLGGTEAFF
abundance: .; j_gene: TRBJ2-5; v_gene: TRBV12-3/TRBV12-4; CDR3aa: CASSLIREETQYF
abundance: many; j_gene: TRBJ2-7; v_gene: TRBV7-2; CDR3aa: CASSQLAGKEQYF
abundance: many; j_gene: TRBJ2-2; v_gene: TRBV28; CDR3aa: CAISSTGELFF
abundance: many; j_gene: TRBJ2-7; v_gene: TRBV6-2/TRBV6-3; CDR3aa: CASSGQRFSYEQYF
abundance: .; j_gene: TRBJ2-5; v_gene: TRBV5-1; CDR3aa: CASTLDPGLGTQYF
abundance: many; j_gene: TRBJ1-3; v_gene: TRBV12-3/TRBV12-4; CDR3aa: CASSPGGSAGNTIYF
abundance: many; j_gene: TRBJ1-3; v_gene: TRBV19; CDR3aa: CASSLLLGSISGNTIYF
abundance: .; j_gene: TRBJ2-5; v_gene: TRBV13; CDR3aa: CASSPQAGNLAGGPFPYF
abundance: many; j_gene: TRBJ1-5; v_gene: TRBV6-1; CDR3aa: CASSDTEEGQPQHF
abundance: many; j_gene: TRBJ1-2; v_gene: TRBV12-5; CDR3aa: CASGLPIRGYGYTF
abundance: many; j_gene: TRBJ1-2; v_gene: TRBV29-1; CDR3aa: CSVEVGQSYGYTF